A selection of T cell receptor beta chains follows, all from one sample in a study of blood T cell repertoires in COVID-19. This table comes from immunoSEQ multiplex PCR, and its TCRdb copy is limited to in-frame clones, with some not included. The sample lists a few hundred thousand clones; 70% to 90% were seen once. Input material: PBMCs or T cells enriched from blood (not recorded which). These receptors were obtained from a woman younger than 45 who had recovered from COVID-19. The CDR3 runs from the conserved cysteine through the conserved F or W. D genes are given only for firm matches. Clone size, where shown, is once, few, many, or a class for clones that have expanded.

-	TRBV19	TRBJ1-3	-	CASSSAVTLSGNTIYF	TGTGCCAGTAGTAGCGCGGTCACCCTCTCTGGAAACACCATATATTTT
-	TRBV18	TRBJ2-1	-	CASSQRGGEQFF	TGTGCCAGCTCACAACGGGGTGGTGAGCAGTTCTTC
-	TRBV19	TRBJ1-6	TRBD1	CATLDRGINSPLHF	TGTGCCACCTTGGACAGGGGGATTAATTCACCCCTCCACTTT
-	TRBV4-1	TRBJ1-3	-	CASSQGLRTVTSGNTIYF	TGCGCCAGCAGCCAAGGACTGCGGACAGTGACCTCTGGAAACACCATATATTTT
once	TRBV2	TRBJ1-2	-	CASRSTLNYGYTF	TGTGCCAGCAGATCGACACTCAACTATGGCTACACCTTC
-	TRBV7-3	TRBJ2-1	-	CASSSQRGSYNEQFF	TGTGCCAGCAGCTCACAACGGGGCTCCTACAATGAGCAGTTCTTC
-	TRBV30	TRBJ1-2	TRBD1	CAWRSQGIGYTF	TGTGCCTGGAGGTCACAGGGGATTGGCTACACCTTC
-	TRBV25-1	TRBJ2-2	TRBD1	CASSDPAQGTGTGELFF	TGTGCCAGCAGTGACCCCGCCCAGGGGACAGGCACCGGGGAGCTGTTTTTT
-	TRBV9	TRBJ2-3	TRBD2	CASGEGHTDTQYF	TGTGCCAGCGGGGAGGGCCACACAGATACGCAGTATTTT
-	TRBV28	TRBJ2-3	TRBD2	CASSESGGADTQYF	TGTGCCAGCAGTGAAAGCGGGGGTGCAGATACGCAGTATTTT
-	TRBV5-1	TRBJ2-3	-	CASSLSDTQYF	TGCGCCAGCAGCTTGTCGGATACGCAGTATTTT
-	TRBV19	TRBJ1-4	-	CASSSPMETNEKLFF	TGTGCCAGTAGTAGTCCAATGGAGACTAATGAAAAACTGTTTTTT
-	TRBV28	TRBJ2-5	-	CARWKRVGGKETQYF	TGTGCCAGATGGAAGAGAGTAGGAGGCAAAGAGACCCAGTACTTC
-	TRBV7-2	TRBJ2-1	TRBD2	CASSQRGGSNEQFF	TGTGCCAGCAGCCAGCGGGGGGGTTCGAATGAGCAGTTCTTC
-	TRBV7-3	TRBJ2-2	TRBD2	CASSALPRRGRASSGELFF	TGTGCCAGCAGCGCTCTCCCTCGACGCGGGAGGGCCTCTAGTGGGGAGCTGTTTTTT
-	TRBV2	TRBJ2-6	-	CASSPGSSRANVLTF	TGTGCCAGCAGCCCCGGGTCGTCGAGGGCCAACGTCCTGACTTTC
-	TRBV28	TRBJ1-3	-	CASRSHSGNTIYF	TGTGCCAGCAGAAGCCACTCTGGAAACACCATATATTTT
-	TRBV11-3	TRBJ2-2	-	CASSPHRAGTGELFF	TGTGCCAGCAGCCCCCATCGCGCAGGGACCGGGGAGCTGTTTTTT
-	TRBV2	TRBJ1-5	-	CASSVEIPQPQHF	TGTGCCAGCAGTGTGGAGATACCTCAGCCCCAGCATTTT
-	TRBV28	TRBJ1-5	-	CASSSGGVGGQPQHF	TGTGCCAGCAGCTCAGGAGGGGTTGGGGGTCAGCCCCAGCATTTT
-	TRBV19	TRBJ1-2	TRBD1	CASRINRGQDGYTF	TGTGCCAGTAGGATCAACAGGGGTCAGGATGGCTACACCTTC
-	TRBV27	TRBJ1-2	TRBD1	CAVKQGIGDGYTF	TGTGCCGTTAAACAGGGGATAGGCGACGGCTACACCTTC
-	TRBV6-1	TRBJ2-3	-	CASSEYQRTLVGDTQYF	TGTGCCAGCAGTGAATATCAGCGGACCCTGGTGGGAGATACGCAGTATTTT
-	TRBV27	TRBJ2-7	-	CASSLSKGLSYEQYF	TGTGCCAGCAGTTTATCAAAGGGGCTCAGCTACGAGCAGTACTTC
once	TRBV3-1/TRBV3-2	TRBJ2-7	TRBD2	CASTTRRTSGTYEQYF	TGTGCCAGCACTACAAGAAGGACTAGCGGGACCTACGAGCAGTACTTC
-	TRBV5-1	TRBJ1-3	-	CASLLHYWNTIYF	TGCGCCAGCCTCTTACACTACTGGAACACCATATATTTT
few	TRBV19	TRBJ1-5	-	CASSGRGPNSNQPQHF	TGTGCCAGTAGCGGCAGGGGACCAAATAGCAATCAGCCCCAGCATTTT
-	TRBV3-1/TRBV3-2	TRBJ1-3	TRBD1	CASSQDLGQRGNTIYF	TGTGCCAGCAGCCAAGATTTGGGACAGAGAGGAAACACCATATATTTT
-	TRBV6-6	TRBJ1-3	-	CASRHRVSGNTIYF	TGTGCCAGCAGACACAGGGTCTCTGGAAACACCATATATTTT
-	TRBV28	TRBJ1-5	TRBD1	CASGQGLKLGQPQHF	TGTGCCAGTGGACAGGGGCTAAAACTGGGTCAGCCCCAGCATTTT
few	TRBV6-5	TRBJ2-5	TRBD1	CASSPDRGGRETQYF	TGTGCCAGCAGTCCGGACAGGGGAGGGAGAGAGACCCAGTACTTC
once	TRBV7-9	TRBJ1-3	-	CASSLAESGGNTIYF	TGTGCCAGCAGCTTAGCGGAGTCGGGGGGAAACACCATATATTTT
-	TRBV24-1	TRBJ2-3	TRBD1	CATGTGVTDTQYF	TGTGCCACCGGGACAGGGGTCACAGATACGCAGTATTTT
few	TRBV10-3	TRBJ1-6	-	CAISGESRSPLHF	TGTGCCATCAGTGGAGAGTCACGTTCACCCCTCCACTTT
once	TRBV28	TRBJ1-3	-	CASSLIGLQADGSGNTIYF	TGTGCCAGCAGTTTAATAGGGCTACAGGCTGATGGGTCTGGAAACACCATATATTTT
once	TRBV24-1	TRBJ1-1	-	CATSDRVNSTEAFF	TGTGCCACCAGTGACAGGGTGAATTCTACTGAAGCTTTCTTT
-	TRBV19	TRBJ1-2	-	CASSYQSGNYGYTF	TGTGCCAGTAGTTACCAATCCGGGAACTATGGCTACACCTTC
-	TRBV5-5	TRBJ2-7	TRBD2	CASSLPLGGGPGEQYF	TGTGCCAGCAGCCTCCCTCTGGGGGGAGGGCCGGGGGAGCAGTACTTC
-	TRBV7-3	TRBJ2-7	TRBD2	CASSPRTSGIDEQYF	TGTGCCAGCAGCCCGAGGACTAGCGGGATCGACGAGCAGTACTTC
-	TRBV28	TRBJ1-5	-	CASSPRGAASNQPQHF	TGTGCCAGCAGCCCGCGGGGGGCTGCGAGCAATCAGCCCCAGCATTTT
-	TRBV30	TRBJ2-1	-	CAWSPTIGNEQFF	TGTGCCTGGAGTCCGACTATAGGGAATGAGCAGTTCTTC
-	TRBV4-1	TRBJ2-7	TRBD2	CASSPAAGGFYEQYF	TGCGCCAGCAGCCCAGCAGCGGGAGGGTTCTACGAGCAGTACTTC
-	TRBV7-7	TRBJ2-5	TRBD1	CASSLGVSGTGYQETQYF	TGTGCCAGCAGCTTAGGGGTGTCGGGGACAGGGTACCAAGAGACCCAGTACTTC
-	TRBV29-1	TRBJ2-2	TRBD1	CSVNTGARNTGELFF	TGCAGCGTCAATACAGGGGCTCGGAACACCGGGGAGCTGTTTTTT
-	TRBV30	TRBJ1-6	-	CAWSVGTGDNSPLHF	TGTGCCTGGAGTGTGGGGACGGGGGATAATTCACCCCTCCACTTT
-	TRBV3-1/TRBV3-2	TRBJ1-1	-	CASSPGGRAEAFF	TGTGCCAGCAGCCCAGGAGGGAGGGCCGAAGCTTTCTTT
once	TRBV11-2	TRBJ1-2	-	CASSSTGHGYTF	TGTGCCAGCAGCTCGACAGGCCATGGCTACACCTTC
-	TRBV6-5	TRBJ1-1	-	CAVSRGSTEAFF	TGTGCCGTATCCAGGGGAAGCACTGAAGCTTTCTTT
-	TRBV25-1	TRBJ1-4	-	CASSDLESDEKLFF	TGTGCCAGCAGCGACTTGGAAAGCGATGAAAAACTGTTTTTT
-	TRBV12-5	TRBJ2-1	-	CASGSGGQNEQFF	TGTGCTAGTGGATCAGGGGGGCAGAATGAGCAGTTCTTC
few	TRBV5-1	TRBJ1-2	TRBD1	CASSLDTDRGGYTF	TGCGCCAGCAGCTTGGACACGGACAGGGGTGGCTACACCTTC
once	TRBV7-2	TRBJ2-1	TRBD1	CASDSLLGQRYEQFF	TGTGCCAGCGACTCTCTTTTGGGACAGCGATACGAGCAGTTCTTC